This T cell receptor beta chain was profiled in a study of T cells after yellow fever vaccination. Turning to the study itself: Libraries from low-cell-number fractions were prepared with the SMART-Seq v4 Ultra Low Input RNA kit.

This clonotype was seen at least ten times. The CDR3 runs to 13 residues. V was trimmed by 1 base and J by 2 bases, leaving 6 bases between them. The germline CDR1 and CDR2 sequences are MNHEY and SVGEGT. They built TCR cDNA with 5'RACE template switching, a step that put in a universal primer site and UMIs. TCRdb re-called the 5' RACE reads with MiXCR, one entry per CDR3 protein. Among some 390,000 distinct CDR3 sequences listed, around 6.5% were seen once. This clonotype was sampled from a man aged 25-45 years who received the YFV17D yellow fever vaccine. V usage is TRBV6-2 or TRBV6-3 and J usage is TRBJ2-7; D call uncertain. The sequencing here drew on PBMCs, taken 5 days after the yellow fever booster vaccination. CDR3 in amino acids: CASSYLKTYEQYF. Here the CDR3 DNA reads TGTGCCAGCAGTTACTTGAAGACCTACGAGCAGTACTTC.